This T cell receptor (beta chain) is from a study of response to subunit inactivated influenza vaccine. TCRdb redid the calling of the RT-PCR reads with MiXCR, one entry per CDR3 protein. The table includes roughly 550,000 distinct CDR3 sequences, approximately 22% detected once. This clonotype was seen only a few times. Unmatched junction bases numbered 1, after V lost 0 bases and J lost 6 bases. The CDR3 sequence is 15 residues long. Per the germline V gene, CDR1 is LGHNA and CDR2 is YSLEER. This sample was also put to use in a study of T cells expressing NK-cell markers. Turning to that study: cDNA encoding TCR beta was synthesized via 5'RACE template switching incorporating UMIs. Repertoire data for TCR beta were derived from sorted T cells (CD3+CD56+NKG2C+, CD3+CD56+NKG2C- and CD3+CD56-NKG2C+).

The TCR was taken from a man aged 45-65 years who received an inactivated influenza vaccine. Here the sequenced sample was CD4+ T cells sorted from PBMCs, taken about 11 days after vaccination. This rearrangement joins TRBV4-3 to TRBJ2-4, with 11 bases lining up with TRBD2. CDR3 sequence reads: CASSQDSGRGNIQYF. The CDR3 coding sequence is TGCGCCAGCAGCCAAGATAGCGGGAGGGGAAACATTCAGTACTTC.